This TCR beta chain stems from a study of T cell responses to AZD1222 COVID-19 vaccine. Clones were read by immunoSEQ multiplex PCR, and TCRdb kept only the in-frame ones, dropping some. The sample shows under 200,000 clones, about 90% of them seen only once. Trimming removed 0 bases at V and 1 base at J, with 4 bases between. Germline V lookup: CDR1 SGHNT, CDR2 YYREEE (reference sequence). This CDR3 spans 13 amino acids. The sequencing used peripheral blood, collected on day 0 of AZD1222 vaccination. The rearrangement joins TRBV5-4 to TRBJ1-1; D call uncertain. The receptor was isolated from an adult in good health. The CDR3, as DNA: TGTGCCAGCAGCTTGGTTAAGAACACTGAAGCTTTCTTT. It specifies CASSLVKNTEAFF.